This T cell receptor (beta chain) was profiled in a study of T cell responses to AZD1222 COVID-19 vaccine. Some clones are missing from TCRdb's copy, which holds only in-frame ones; the method was immunoSEQ multiplex PCR. The sample shows approximately 90,000 clones, about 90% of them seen only once. Whole-study results and caveats: A mostly white British donor set with more females was recruited, and clonal diversity was possibly underestimated. Seropositivity was recorded at baseline in only a handful of AZD1222 recipients.

Per the germline V gene, CDR1 is KGHSH and CDR2 is LQKENI. V dropped 3 bases and J dropped 3; count of bases not matched to a gene: 3. The CDR3 sequence is 14 residues long. The sample holds one count of this clone. Its matching antigen is unknown. The V and J genes are TRBV18 and TRBJ1-1; 8 bases line up with TRBD1. The starting material was peripheral blood, obtained on day 0 of AZD1222 vaccination. The clonotype comes from an adult in good health. The CDR3 protein is CASSPDRAHTEAFF. The CDR3 DNA follows: TGTGCCAGCTCACCGGACAGGGCCCACACTGAAGCTTTCTTT.